The clone carrying this T cell receptor beta chain was seen just once. The data derive from a study of blood T cell repertoires in COVID-19. The overall study: The United States, Italy and Spain provided the acute and convalescent COVID-19 samples. PBMCs, B-cell-depleted T cells, or T cells provided the cDNA or gDNA that made up the material.

Original processing methods: For nucleated cells, counts were estimated from reference gene primer amplification. The protocol was immunoSEQ multiplex PCR, while the TCRdb copy is restricted to in-frame clones and leaves out a portion. That table furnishes V, J and clone size, whereas the DNA furnished D and trimming. Counted here are 170,000 or so clones, around 90% occurring once; the ten biggest clones make up 2.7%. The CDR3 length is 12 residues. Germline V lookup: CDR1 MDHEN, CDR2 SYDVKM. Germline trimming cut 6 bases from V and 4 bases from J; bases unmatched to any gene: 2. This sequence joins TRBV28 and TRBJ2-7; 8 positions match TRBD2. The sequence derives from a man aged 35-49 years with active or convalescent COVID-19. The sequencing sample was made of peripheral blood. Written as DNA, the CDR3 is TGTGCCAGCAGCCGGGGGGGATACGAGCAGTACTTC. This encodes CASSRGGYEQYF.